Each of the 20 T cell receptor beta chains below was sequenced from the same sample in a study of human T cells and chemical hapten exposure. TCRdb redid the calling of the RACE reads with MiXCR, one entry per CDR3 protein. There are a few hundred thousand distinct CDR3 sequences in the sample; about 6.3% occur only once, and about 5.4% lies in the top ten. As for time point: patch test 2, 6 weeks after DPC sensitization. Treatment reported: therapeutic diphenylcyclopropenone sensitization with weekly scalp DPC. The specimen comprised whole blood, sampled in connection with sensitization to the hapten diphenylcyclopropenone (DPC). The receptors here all came from a woman aged 18-29 years with alopecia areata. Some clones in this sample may be carry-over from other donors' samples.

This clonotype showed up many times. CDR3 bases: TGTGCCAGCAGCTTTGTTCGGAACACTGAAGCTTTCTTT. Protein: CASSFVRNTEAFF. This chain links TRBV5-6 with TRBJ1-1; D call uncertain. Germline assignment: CDR1 SGHDT and CDR2 YYEEEE. The CDR3 is 13 amino acids. V was cut by 2 bases and J by 1 base, with 6 bases left in between.

This chain links TRBV25-1 with TRBJ2-1; no reliable D call. The CDR3 is 13 amino acids. Germline assignment: CDR1 MGHDK and CDR2 SYGVNS. V shed 2 bases and J shed 6 bases, with 8 bases lying between them. CDR3 DNA: TGTGCCAGCAGTGAAAGTGGGTCCAATGAGCAGTTCTTC. Its translation: CASSESGSNEQFF.

This rearrangement joins TRBV25-1 to TRBJ2-2; 8 nucleotides line up with TRBD1. The CDR3 loop spans 21 amino acids. The ends lost 3 bases at V and 1 base at J; junction bases unmatched: 19. Germline V CDR1 and CDR2: MGHDK, SYGVNS. The CDR3 nucleotides are TGTGCCAGCAGTGACCCCGGCAGAGGAACAGGGGGGAACCTGAACACCGGGGAGCTGTTTTTT. Translating it yields CASSDPGRGTGGNLNTGELFF.

This chain uses TRBV13 with TRBJ2-1; 10 bases agree with TRBD1. The CDR3 has 15 amino acids. Germline loops: CDR1 PRHDT, CDR2 FYEKMQ (reference sequence). J lost 7 bases, V lost 4 bases, and 7 bases had no gene match. The CDR3 DNA follows: TGTGCCAGCAGCTACGACAGGGGGCGAAAAAATGAGCAGTTCTTC. Protein: CASSYDRGRKNEQFF.

The chain links TRBV20-1 to TRBJ1-2; the match to TRBD1 covers 8 bases. V shed 6 bases and J 4 bases; nucleotides not matched to a gene: 16. This CDR3 comprises 16 residues. The germline V gene encodes CDR1 DFQATT and CDR2 SNEGSKA (reference sequence). CDR3 region: CSAETSYRGASYGYTF. CDR3 nucleotide sequence: TGCAGTGCCGAGACTAGCTACAGGGGGGCGTCCTATGGCTACACCTTC.

Ten or more counts support this clonotype. CDR3 amino acids: CASGRDPKTNTEAFF. CDR3 nucleotide sequence: TGTGCCAGCGGCCGGGACCCAAAGACGAACACTGAAGCTTTCTTT. The chain couples TRBV6-5 to TRBJ1-1, with D perhaps TRBD1 (5 bases). CDR1 is MNHEY, CDR2 SVGAGI, per germline. Trimming shortened V by 8 bases and J by 1 base, and 17 bases separated the two germline ends. The CDR3 covers 15 residues.

Ten or more counts support this clonotype. The gene calls are TRBV29-1 and TRBJ2-2, with D possibly TRBD1 on 7 matching bases. The CDR3 length is 14 residues. V was trimmed by 7 bases and J by 6 bases, leaving 18 bases between them. Germline V gene sequence: CDR1 SQVTM, CDR2 ANQGSEA. The CDR3 DNA reads as TGCAGCGCCAGGGGGGTTACTACCCCCGGGGAGCTGTTTTTT. Protein: CSARGVTTPGELFF.

The table lists this clonotype with a few counts. The rearrangement uses TRBV13 and TRBJ2-7; D gene ambiguous. The germline gives CDR1 PRHDT, CDR2 FYEKMQ (reference sequence). V was cut by 1 base and J by 5 bases, with 18 bases left in between. This CDR3 contains 16 residues. CDR3 coding DNA: TGTGCCAGCAGCTTAGAACCCCCGGGCCCCTTGAACGAGCAGTACTTC. Translation gives CASSLEPPGPLNEQYF. Full variable domain (outside the CDR3, taken from reference TRBV13 and TRBJ2-7): AAGVIQSPRHLIKEKRETATLKCYPIPRHDTVYWYQQGPGQDPQFLISFYEKMQSDKGSIPDRFSAQQFSDYHSELNMSSLELGDSALYFCASSLEPPGPLNEQYFGPGTRLTVT.

This clonotype was counted ten times or more. The chain combines TRBV12-3 or TRBV12-4 with TRBJ2-7; D is unresolved. V gave up 4 bases and J gave up 0 bases, with 10 bases separating them. CDR3 length: 14 amino acids. In nucleotides, the CDR3 is TGTGCCAGCAGTTCCCCCCTTAGCTCCTACGAGCAGTACTTC. Protein product: CASSSPLSSYEQYF.

This clonotype was detected ten times or more. J is TRBJ1-6 and V is TRBV12-3 or TRBV12-4, with 8 bases fitting TRBD1. V was clipped by 6 bases and J by 7 bases; unmatched bases: 8. This CDR3 is built from 15 residues. This CDR3 is CASSRTQGANSPLHF. Here the CDR3 DNA reads TGTGCCAGCAGCCGCACGCAGGGGGCAAATTCACCCCTCCACTTT.

This clonotype was observed many times. Written as DNA, the CDR3 is TGCGCCAGCATGGAAGATCCTGGGGCAAGCACCATATATTTT. Its protein product is CASMEDPGASTIYF. The V and J genes are TRBV5-1 and TRBJ1-3; TRBD1 might be the D (5 bases). Trimming removed 6 bases from V and 9 bases from J, with 19 bases in between. This CDR3 comprises 14 residues. CDR1 is SGHRS and CDR2 is YFSETQ in the germline V gene.

The V and J genes are TRBV27 and TRBJ2-7; D is unresolved. CDR1 is MNHEY, CDR2 SMNVEV, per germline (reference sequence). The CDR3 consists of 14 residues. V was clipped by 5 bases and J by 1 base, with 12 bases between them. The DNA of the CDR3 is TGTGCCAGCAGTCCTTCTCCGATGTCCTACGAGCAGTACTTC. Residues: CASSPSPMSYEQYF.

The chain is built from TRBV6-2 or TRBV6-3 and TRBJ1-1; 7 positions agree with TRBD1. CDR1 and CDR2 (germline): MNHEY, SVGEGT. The CDR3 extends over 14 amino acids. V lost 5 bases and J lost 5; bases outside the gene matches: 8. The CDR3 nucleotides read TGTGCCAGCAGTGAGAGGGGGCGCAGGACTGAAGCTTTCTTT. Translating gives CASSERGRRTEAFF.

The rearrangement links TRBV12-3 or TRBV12-4 to TRBJ2-1, with 7 nucleotides matching TRBD2. This CDR3 comprises 11 residues. With V trimmed by 6 bases and J by 11 bases, 4 bases remained unmatched. CDR3 DNA sequence: TGTGCCAGCAGGACGACTAGCCAGCAGTTCTTC. Its translation: CASRTTSQQFF.

This clonotype came up many times. The chain has TRBV18 and TRBJ2-7; 9 nucleotides agree with TRBD1. The V and J ends lost 3 bases and 0 bases, in that order; junction bases with no gene match: 6. This CDR3 has 16 amino acids. Germline V gene sequence: CDR1 KGHSH, CDR2 LQKENI. The CDR3: CASSPPGTGNSYEQYF. CDR3 nucleotide sequence: TGTGCCAGCTCACCCCCCGGGACAGGGAACTCCTACGAGCAGTACTTC.

The chain recombines TRBV6-1 with TRBJ2-7, with D unresolved. V lost 1 base and J 0 bases, leaving 7 bases between the germline ends. Per the germline V gene, CDR1 is MNHNS and CDR2 is SASEGT. There are 14 residues in the CDR3. DNA of the CDR3: TGTGCCAGCAGTGAAGGGCAGAGCTCCTACGAGCAGTACTTC. Residues: CASSEGQSSYEQYF.

The chain combines TRBV5-1 with TRBJ2-7, with 11 bases aligning to TRBD2. V dropped 4 bases and J dropped 4; count of bases not matched to a gene: 4. Per germline, CDR1 SGHRS and CDR2 YFSETQ. The CDR3 is made up of 14 amino acids. CDR3 in DNA: TGCGCCAGCAGCCCCGGGACTAGCGGATACGAGCAGTACTTC. Its translation is CASSPGTSGYEQYF.

The rearrangement links TRBV5-1 to TRBJ2-1, with D possibly being TRBD1 (5 bases). This CDR3 region has 14 residues. Trimming cost V 0 bases and J 4 bases, with 8 bases left between them. Germline V lookup: CDR1 SGHRS, CDR2 YFSETQ. Written as DNA, the CDR3 is TGCGCCAGCAGCTTGGGACAGATTTACAATGAGCAGTTCTTC. Its translation: CASSLGQIYNEQFF.

V is TRBV6-6 and J is TRBJ2-7; possible D gene TRBD1, 5 bases. The germline gives CDR1 MNHNY, CDR2 SVGAGI (reference sequence). This CDR3 spans 13 amino acids. V was clipped by 0 bases and J by 3 bases, with 6 bases between them. Here the CDR3 reads CASSYSDSYEQYF. In DNA, the CDR3 is TGTGCCAGCAGTTACTCCGACAGCTACGAGCAGTACTTC.

This clonotype appeared many times. The rearrangement joins TRBV20-1 to TRBJ1-1, with 8 bases aligning to TRBD1. Trimming at V came to 5 bases and at J to 4 bases, leaving 6 bases not matched to a gene. Germline CDR1 and CDR2: DFQATT and SNEGSKA (reference sequence). The CDR3 covers 13 residues. The CDR3 here is CSAGQDRVTEAFF. CDR3 nucleotide sequence: TGCAGTGCTGGTCAGGACAGGGTCACTGAAGCTTTCTTT.